The 20 T cell receptor beta chains below all came from one sample that was sequenced in a study of blood T cells in healthy people across ages. Primers used in a second PCR of about 7 to 12 cycles were a sample-barcoded 5' primer and a J-beta primer mix. TCRdb re-called the 5' RACE reads through MiXCR, storing one row per CDR3 protein. The repertoire holds roughly 800,000 distinct CDR3 sequences, with roughly 50% as singletons. Sequenced: blood. These receptors all come from an elderly man in good health.

The chain recombines TRBV9 with TRBJ2-5, with D tentatively TRBD1 (5 bases). From germline, CDR1 is SGDLS and CDR2 YYNGEE. The length of the CDR3 is 15 residues. V shed 4 bases and J shed 0 bases, with 13 bases lying between them. The CDR3 nucleotides read TGTGCCAGCAGCCCCGGCCCCAGGGACCAAGAGACCCAGTACTTC. Its protein is CASSPGPRDQETQYF.

This clonotype appeared a few times. The chain uses TRBV6-5 and TRBJ2-7; the D gene is possibly TRBD1 (6 bases). The germline V and J ends were trimmed by 0 bases and 2 bases, with 11 bases remaining between them. Looked up from germline, CDR1 is MNHEY and CDR2 is SVGAGI. CDR3 length: 15 amino acids. The CDR3 spells CASSYSAQGTYEQYF. Here the CDR3 DNA reads TGTGCCAGCAGTTACTCGGCCCAGGGGACCTACGAGCAGTACTTC.

This clonotype was seen many times. The V gene is TRBV20-1, the J gene TRBJ2-5; TRBD1 or TRBD2 may be the D gene (6 bases each). This CDR3 has 13 amino acids. Germline lookup yields CDR1 DFQATT and CDR2 SNEGSKA (reference sequence). Trimming removed 5 bases at V and 2 bases at J, with 12 bases between. CDR3 in amino acids: CSAPKGGQETQYF. The CDR3 bases are TGCAGTGCTCCAAAGGGGGGACAAGAGACCCAGTACTTC.

In this sample, this clonotype turned up a few times. The chain carries TRBV6-2 or TRBV6-3 and TRBJ2-3; 12 nucleotides match TRBD2. The CDR3 is 16 amino acids. V gave up 7 bases and J gave up 3 bases; unmatched junction bases: 8. Germline CDR1 MNHEY, CDR2 SVGEGT. The DNA for the CDR3 is TGTGCCAGCAAGCTAGCGGGAGGGCCCGTGACAGATACGCAGTATTTT. It encodes CASKLAGGPVTDTQYF.

The J gene is TRBJ2-3, the V gene TRBV11-2, with no clear D. Per germline, CDR1 SGHAT and CDR2 FQNNGV. The CDR3 contains 13 residues. V was clipped by 1 base and J by 6 bases, with 8 bases between them. The DNA for the CDR3 is TGTGCCAGCAGCTTAGGAGCTCAGGATACGCAGTATTTT. Translation gives CASSLGAQDTQYF.

This clonotype was picked up a small number of times. The genes are TRBV6-1 and TRBJ2-1; no clear D gene. This CDR3 is built from 14 residues. V was trimmed by 2 bases and J by 9 bases, leaving 14 bases between them. CDR1 MNHNS and CDR2 SASEGT come from the germline V gene. In DNA form, the CDR3 reads TGTGCCAGCAGTGAATCTTGGCGGCGAGGTGAGCAGTTCTTC. Its translation is CASSESWRRGEQFF.

The J gene is TRBJ2-1, the V gene TRBV6-1; 14 nucleotides align to TRBD2. The junction had 11 bases not matched to a gene; V was cut back by 5 bases and J by 8 bases. The CDR3 is made up of 17 amino acids. Germline CDR1 and CDR2: MNHNS and SASEGT. CDR3 amino acids: CASSPRGTSGSIYEQFF. The CDR3 nucleotides are TGTGCCAGCAGTCCCCGAGGGACTAGCGGGAGTATCTATGAGCAGTTCTTC.

This clonotype has a handful of counts. The rearrangement uses TRBV29-1 and TRBJ1-1; D unresolved. Trimming took off 6 bases at V and 4 bases at J, with 12 bases between the two ends. This CDR3 is built from 12 residues. From germline, CDR1 is SQVTM and CDR2 ANQGSEA. The CDR3 here is CSVRPGGTEAFF. CDR3 nucleotides: TGCAGCGTGAGACCCGGTGGCACTGAAGCTTTCTTT.

V and J are TRBV5-6 and TRBJ1-6, with 9 bases matching TRBD1. Unmatched junction bases numbered 5, after V lost 5 bases and J lost 2 bases. The CDR3 loop spans 16 amino acids. CDR1 and CDR2 (germline): SGHDT, YYEEEE. CDR3 DNA: TGTGCCAGCAGTTGGGGACAGGGCCCCTATAATTCACCCCTCCACTTT. Encoded protein: CASSWGQGPYNSPLHF.

The CDR3 DNA is TGTGCCAGCAGCCTTGGACACCCCTATGGCTACACCTTC. Residues: CASSLGHPYGYTF. J is TRBJ1-2 and V is TRBV6-6; possibly TRBD1 for D (5 bases). The CDR3 covers 13 residues. V gave up 6 bases and J gave up 4 bases, with 12 bases separating them. Germline CDR1 reads MNHNY; CDR2 reads SVGAGI (reference sequence).

This clonotype has just one count. A clone one base away is much larger, so this may be a read error. The chain combines TRBV20-1 with TRBJ2-7, with D possibly matching TRBD1 (6 bases). The CDR3 has 12 amino acids. From germline, CDR1 is DFQATT and CDR2 SNEGSKA (reference sequence). The CDR3 loop is CRASIRGNEQYF. The DNA of the CDR3 is TGCAGGGCTAGTATCAGGGGAAACGAGCAGTACTTC.

CDR3 in amino acids: CASSPRQGAINQPQHF. CDR3 coding DNA: TGTGCCAGCAGTCCACGCCAGGGAGCTATTAATCAGCCCCAGCATTTT. The gene calls are TRBV12-3 or TRBV12-4 and TRBJ1-5, with D perhaps TRBD1 (5 bases). Trimming removed 5 bases from V and 4 bases from J, with 18 bases in between. The CDR3 runs 16 residues.

Worth noting for this clonotype: Sequence at one end of the junction differs from germline and may be a read error. The chain joins TRBV7-7 to TRBJ2-7; 7 bases match TRBD1. Per the germline V gene, CDR1 is SSHAT and CDR2 is FNYEAQ (reference sequence). This CDR3 has 14 residues. CDR3 in amino acids: CASSLAQGVHEQYF. The CDR3 coding sequence is TGTGCTAGCAGCTTAGCCCAGGGGGTCCACGAGCAGTACTTC.

The chain uses TRBV7-2 and TRBJ1-5; no clear D gene. There are 14 residues in the CDR3. CDR1 is SGHTA, CDR2 FQGNSA, per germline. Trimming cost V 3 bases and J 2 bases, with 8 bases left between them. Written as DNA, the CDR3 is TGTGCCAGCAGCTTCGGTAGTGGCAATCAGCCCCAGCATTTT. It yields the protein CASSFGSGNQPQHF. Full variable domain (rest looked up from reference TRBV7-2 and TRBJ1-5): GAGVSQSPSNKVTEKGKDVELRCDPISGHTALYWYRQSLGQGLEFLIYFQGNSAPDKSGLPSDRFSAERTGGSVSTLTIQRTQQEDSAVYLCASSFGSGNQPQHFGDGTRLSIL.

This clonotype was observed a few times. J is TRBJ2-3 and V is TRBV6-5, with 9 bases fitting TRBD1. The junction had 14 bases not matched to a gene; V was cut back by 2 bases and J by 14 bases. The CDR3 spans 15 residues. Germline V gene data show CDR1 as MNHEY and CDR2 as SVGAGI. CDR3 protein: CASSYRTGEHRYAYF. In nucleotides, the CDR3 is TGTGCCAGCAGTTACCGGACAGGGGAACACAGATACGCGTATTTT.

A few counts support this clonotype. This CDR3 reads CSVHPGLASDTQYF. CDR3 DNA: TGCAGCGTCCACCCGGGACTAGCATCAGATACGCAGTATTTT. The chain links TRBV29-1 to TRBJ2-3; 9 nucleotides align to TRBD2. Germline values: CDR1 SQVTM, CDR2 ANQGSEA. V shed 6 bases and J 4 bases; nucleotides not matched to a gene: 8. This CDR3 region has 14 residues.

V usage is TRBV5-1 and J usage is TRBJ1-1; tentative D call: TRBD1 (6 bases). Trimming took 0 bases from V and 5 from J, leaving 11 bases between them. Germline V gives CDR1 SGHRS, CDR2 YFSETQ. The CDR3 runs to 14 residues. CDR3 nucleotides: TGCGCCAGCAGCTTGGCGAGGGGGAGGACTGAAGCTTTCTTT. Its translation: CASSLARGRTEAFF.

The chain joins TRBV9 to TRBJ1-4; 8 nucleotides agree with TRBD1. There are 15 residues in the CDR3. Per the germline V gene, CDR1 is SGDLS and CDR2 is YYNGEE. V shed 4 bases and J 5 bases; nucleotides not matched to a gene: 7. The CDR3 loop is CASSTRSGGNEKLFF. As DNA, the CDR3 is TGTGCCAGCAGCACGAGATCAGGGGGCAATGAAAAACTGTTTTTT.

This clonotype came up once. J is TRBJ2-1 and V is TRBV25-1, with D unresolved. The J call is in doubt because the DNA end fits TRBJ2-7 better. This CDR3 has 13 amino acids. Germline CDR1 reads MGHDK; CDR2 reads SYGVNS. CDR3 in amino acids: CASKPHSSHEQYF. CDR3 DNA: TGTGCCAGCAAACCGCACAGTTCCCACGAGCAGTACTTC.

The V call is TRBV20-1, the J call TRBJ2-5; tentatively, D is TRBD2 (5 bases). This CDR3 is built from 11 residues. V shed 7 bases and J shed 8 bases, with 14 bases lying between them. Germline V gene lookup returns CDR1 DFQATT and CDR2 SNEGSKA (reference sequence). The CDR3: CSGGVGETQYF. In DNA form, the CDR3 reads TGCAGTGGGGGAGTGGGAGAAACCCAGTACTTC.